This entry features one T cell receptor (beta chain) sequence. This sample is drawn from a study of T cell responses to AZD1222 COVID-19 vaccine. CDR1 SEHNR and CDR2 FQNEAQ come from the germline V gene (reference sequence). The CDR3 totals 12 residues. The V gene lost 0 bases and the J gene lost 6 bases, with 5 bases spanning the gap. Libraries were prepared by immunoSEQ multiplex PCR; TCRdb keeps only in-frame clonotypes and omits some of them. The repertoire has over 25,000 clones, about 90% of them found once; the top ten carry approximately 8.1%. The chain carries TRBV7-9 and TRBJ1-2, with D unresolved. Sequencing was performed on peripheral blood, taken 28 days after the second AZD1222 dose. The receptor was derived from an adult who received the AZD1222 COVID-19 vaccine. This chain's CDR3 is CASSLAVDGYTF. The CDR3 DNA is TGTGCCAGCAGCTTAGCGGTGGATGGCTACACCTTC.